This T cell receptor (beta chain) came from a study of shared clonotypes between healthy human individuals. Trimming shortened V by 1 base and J by 2 bases, and 6 bases separated the two germline ends. The germline gives CDR1 SGHAT, CDR2 FQNNGV. The CDR3 runs to 14 residues. Only in-frame clones appear in the TCRdb table, and some are missing; sequencing was by immunoSEQ multiplex PCR. The table lists over 1.4 million clones, roughly 97% of them singletons, with 1% to 1.5% in the top ten. In the case of this clone: Other DNA sequences from this sample encode an identical CDR3 as well.

This chain links TRBV11-2 with TRBJ2-1; D gene unclear. The receptor comes from a young man in good health. The material sequenced was naive CD4+ T cells sorted from blood. Noted subset: CD45RA+ positively selected. This CDR3 reads CASSLAGPYNEQFF. The CDR3 nucleotides read TGTGCCAGCAGCTTAGCCGGTCCCTACAATGAGCAGTTCTTC.